Described below is a single T cell receptor (beta chain) sequence and its context. With V trimmed by 2 bases and J by 6 bases, 8 bases remained unmatched. Germline V gives CDR1 MNHEY, CDR2 SVGEGT. The CDR3 contains 15 residues. The sample is drawn from a study of blood T cell repertoires in COVID-19. In the study overall: Spain, Italy and the United States supplied samples that represented acute and convalescent COVID-19.

In the authors' workflow: Amplified reference gene primers provided the basis for estimating nucleated cell counts. The repertoire was sequenced with immunoSEQ multiplex PCR; TCRdb's copy has only in-frame clones and lacks some. The V and J calls and the clone size are those of that table, but D and trimming were determined from the DNA. Among about 120,000 clones, roughly 84% were seen once, and the ten largest hold around 4.2%. The chain uses TRBV6-2 or TRBV6-3 and TRBJ2-7, with 9 bases matching TRBD1. The material sequenced was peripheral blood. The clonotype was recovered from a man aged 60-69 years with acute or convalescent COVID-19. CDR3 residues: CASSYTGGLPPEQYF. Here the CDR3 DNA reads TGTGCCAGCAGTTACACAGGGGGCCTCCCCCCCGAGCAGTACTTC.